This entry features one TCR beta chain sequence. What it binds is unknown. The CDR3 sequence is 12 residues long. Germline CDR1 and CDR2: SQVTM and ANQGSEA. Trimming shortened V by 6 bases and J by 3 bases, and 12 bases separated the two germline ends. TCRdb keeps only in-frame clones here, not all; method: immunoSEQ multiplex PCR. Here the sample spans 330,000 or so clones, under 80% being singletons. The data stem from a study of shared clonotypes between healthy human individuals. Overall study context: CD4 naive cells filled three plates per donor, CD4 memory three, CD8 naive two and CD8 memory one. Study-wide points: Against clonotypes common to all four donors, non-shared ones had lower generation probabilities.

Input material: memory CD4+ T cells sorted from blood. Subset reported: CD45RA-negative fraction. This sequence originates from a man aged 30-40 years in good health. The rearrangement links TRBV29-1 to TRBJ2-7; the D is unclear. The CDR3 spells CSVWSPLYEQYF. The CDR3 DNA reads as TGCAGCGTATGGTCCCCCCTCTACGAGCAGTACTTC.